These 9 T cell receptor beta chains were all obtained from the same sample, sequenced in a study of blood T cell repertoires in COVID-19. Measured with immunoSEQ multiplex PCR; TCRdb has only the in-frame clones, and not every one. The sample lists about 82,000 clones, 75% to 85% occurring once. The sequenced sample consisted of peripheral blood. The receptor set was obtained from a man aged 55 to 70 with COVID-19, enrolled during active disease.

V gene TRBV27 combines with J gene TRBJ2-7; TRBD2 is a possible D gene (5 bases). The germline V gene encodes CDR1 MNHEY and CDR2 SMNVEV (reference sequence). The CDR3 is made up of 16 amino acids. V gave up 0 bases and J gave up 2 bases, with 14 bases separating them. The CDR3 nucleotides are TGTGCCAGCAGTTTATCGTCCGGGGATTACCCCTACGAGCAGTACTTC. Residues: CASSLSSGDYPYEQYF.

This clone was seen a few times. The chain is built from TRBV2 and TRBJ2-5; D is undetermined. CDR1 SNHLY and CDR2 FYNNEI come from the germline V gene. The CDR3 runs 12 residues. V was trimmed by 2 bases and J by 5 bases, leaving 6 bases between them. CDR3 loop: CASSESRETQYF. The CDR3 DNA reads TGTGCCAGCAGTGAATCCCGGGAGACCCAGTACTTC.

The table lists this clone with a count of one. The chain's CDR3 is CASSSQPWAGEQYF. As DNA, the CDR3 is TGCGCCAGCAGCTCCCAACCCTGGGCGGGCGAGCAGTACTTC. The chain carries TRBV5-1 and TRBJ2-7, with a possible D match to TRBD2 (5 bases). CDR1 is SGHRS and CDR2 is YFSETQ in the germline V gene. V was clipped by 3 bases and J by 6 bases, with 16 bases between them. The CDR3 has 14 residues.

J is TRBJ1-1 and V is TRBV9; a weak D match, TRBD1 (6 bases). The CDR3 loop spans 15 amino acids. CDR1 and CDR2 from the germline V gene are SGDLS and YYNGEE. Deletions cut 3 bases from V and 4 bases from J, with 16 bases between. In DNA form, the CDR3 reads TGTGCCAGCAGCGCAACAGGGATGGTTGGCACTGAAGCTTTCTTT. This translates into CASSATGMVGTEAFF.

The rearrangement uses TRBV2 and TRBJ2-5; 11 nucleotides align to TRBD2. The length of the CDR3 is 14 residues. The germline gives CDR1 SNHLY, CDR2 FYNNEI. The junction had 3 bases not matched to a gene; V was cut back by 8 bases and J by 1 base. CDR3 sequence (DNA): TGTGCCAGCCGGGGACTAGCGGTCCAAGAGACCCAGTACTTC. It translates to CASRGLAVQETQYF.

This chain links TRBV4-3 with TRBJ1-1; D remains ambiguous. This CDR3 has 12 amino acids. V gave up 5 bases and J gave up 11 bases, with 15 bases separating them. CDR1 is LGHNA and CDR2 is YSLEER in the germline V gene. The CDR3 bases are TGCGCCAGCAGCGACGGGAGGGAATCCGCTTTCTTT. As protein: CASSDGRESAFF.

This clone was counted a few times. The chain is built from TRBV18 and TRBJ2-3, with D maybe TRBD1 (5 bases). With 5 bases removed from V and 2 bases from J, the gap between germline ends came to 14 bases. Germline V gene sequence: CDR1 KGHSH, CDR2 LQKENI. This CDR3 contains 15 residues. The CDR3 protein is CASSTSTVYTDTQYF. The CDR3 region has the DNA TGTGCCAGCTCAACCTCGACAGTGTACACAGATACGCAGTATTTT. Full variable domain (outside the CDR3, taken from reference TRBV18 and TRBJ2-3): NAGVMQNPRHLVRRRGQEARLRCSPMKGHSHVYWYRQLPEEGLKFMVYLQKENIIDESGMPKERFSAEFPKEGPSILRIQQVVRGDSAAYFCASSTSTVYTDTQYFGPGTRLTVL.

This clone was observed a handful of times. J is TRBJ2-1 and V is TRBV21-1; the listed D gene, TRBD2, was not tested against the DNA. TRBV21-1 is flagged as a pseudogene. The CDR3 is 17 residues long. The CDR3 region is CASSTPSSGTRYNEQFF. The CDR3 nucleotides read TGTGCCAGCAGCACACCGTCATCCGGGACTAGGTACAATGAGCAGTTCTTC.

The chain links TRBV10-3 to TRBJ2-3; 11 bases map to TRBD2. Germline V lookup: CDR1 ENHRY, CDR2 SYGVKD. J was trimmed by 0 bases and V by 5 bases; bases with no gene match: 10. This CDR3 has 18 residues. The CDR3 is CAISSGLAGLSSTDTQYF. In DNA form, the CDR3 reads TGTGCCATCAGTTCCGGACTAGCGGGCCTCTCTAGCACAGATACGCAGTATTTT.